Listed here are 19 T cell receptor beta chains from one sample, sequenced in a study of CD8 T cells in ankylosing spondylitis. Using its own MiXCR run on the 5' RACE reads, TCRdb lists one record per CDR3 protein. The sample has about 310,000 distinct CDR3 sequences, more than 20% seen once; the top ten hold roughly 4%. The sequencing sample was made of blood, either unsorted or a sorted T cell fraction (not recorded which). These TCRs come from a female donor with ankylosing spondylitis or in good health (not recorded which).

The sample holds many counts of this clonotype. The CDR3 region has the DNA TGTGCCAGCAGCTGGGACAATGAGCAGTTCTTC. Encoded protein: CASSWDNEQFF. This chain joins TRBV5-6 and TRBJ2-1; D not certain. Trimming took off 3 bases at V and 5 bases at J, with 3 bases between the two ends. Germline V lookup: CDR1 SGHDT, CDR2 YYEEEE. This CDR3 contains 11 residues.

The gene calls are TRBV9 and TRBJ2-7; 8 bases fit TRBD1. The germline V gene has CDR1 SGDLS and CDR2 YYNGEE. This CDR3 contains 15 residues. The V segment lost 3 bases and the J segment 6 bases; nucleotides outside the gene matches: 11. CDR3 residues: CASSADGTGGREQYF. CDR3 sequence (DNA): TGTGCCAGCAGCGCCGATGGGACAGGAGGCCGCGAGCAGTACTTC.

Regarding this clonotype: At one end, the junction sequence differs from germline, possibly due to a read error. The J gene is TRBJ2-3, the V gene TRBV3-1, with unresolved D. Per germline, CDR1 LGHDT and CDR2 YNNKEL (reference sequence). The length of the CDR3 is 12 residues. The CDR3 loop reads CASGQEEDTQYF. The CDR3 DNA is TGTGCCAGCGGCCAAGAAGAAGATACGCAGTATTTT.

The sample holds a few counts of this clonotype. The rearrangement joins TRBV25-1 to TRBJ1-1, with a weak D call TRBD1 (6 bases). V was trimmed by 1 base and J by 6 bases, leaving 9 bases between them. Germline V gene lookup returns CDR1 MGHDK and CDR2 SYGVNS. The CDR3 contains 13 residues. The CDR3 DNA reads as TGTGCCAGCAGTGAATTAGGGGGGGCTGAAGCTTTCTTT. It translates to CASSELGGAEAFF.

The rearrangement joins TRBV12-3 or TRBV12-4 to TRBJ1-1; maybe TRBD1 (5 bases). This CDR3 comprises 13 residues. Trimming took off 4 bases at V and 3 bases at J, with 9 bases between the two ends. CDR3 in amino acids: CASSSQEDTEAFF. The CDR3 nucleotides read TGTGCCAGCAGTTCACAGGAGGACACTGAAGCTTTCTTT.

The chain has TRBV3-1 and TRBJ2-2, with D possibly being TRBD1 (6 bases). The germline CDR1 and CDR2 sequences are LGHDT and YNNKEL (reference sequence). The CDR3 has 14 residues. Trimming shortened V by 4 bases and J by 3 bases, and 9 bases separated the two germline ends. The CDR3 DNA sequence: TGTGCCAGCAGCCGACAGGCCCACACCGGGGAGCTGTTTTTT. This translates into CASSRQAHTGELFF.

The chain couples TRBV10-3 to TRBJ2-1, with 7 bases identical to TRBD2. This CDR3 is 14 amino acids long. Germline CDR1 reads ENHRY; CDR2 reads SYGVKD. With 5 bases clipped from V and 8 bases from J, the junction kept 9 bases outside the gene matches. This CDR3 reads CAISSQSGKYEQFF. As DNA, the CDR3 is TGTGCCATCAGTTCTCAAAGCGGGAAGTATGAGCAGTTCTTC.

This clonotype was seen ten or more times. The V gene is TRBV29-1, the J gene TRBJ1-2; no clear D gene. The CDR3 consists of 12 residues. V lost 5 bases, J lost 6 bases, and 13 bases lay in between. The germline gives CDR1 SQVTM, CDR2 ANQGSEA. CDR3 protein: CSVSTEKHGYTF. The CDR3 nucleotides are TGCAGCGTTTCGACGGAGAAACATGGCTACACCTTC.

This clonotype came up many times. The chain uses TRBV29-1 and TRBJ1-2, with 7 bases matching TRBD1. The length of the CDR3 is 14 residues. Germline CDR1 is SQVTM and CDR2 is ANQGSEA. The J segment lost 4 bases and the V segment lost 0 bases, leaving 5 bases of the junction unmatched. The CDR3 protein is CSVEDPGTAYGYTF. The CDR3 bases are TGCAGCGTTGAAGATCCCGGGACAGCCTATGGCTACACCTTC.

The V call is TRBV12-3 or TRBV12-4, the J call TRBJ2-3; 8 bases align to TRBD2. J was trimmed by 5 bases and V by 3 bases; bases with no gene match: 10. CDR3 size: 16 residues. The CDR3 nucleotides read TGTGCCAGCAGTTTGCAGGGGACTAGGAAAGGAGATACGCAGTATTTT. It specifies CASSLQGTRKGDTQYF.

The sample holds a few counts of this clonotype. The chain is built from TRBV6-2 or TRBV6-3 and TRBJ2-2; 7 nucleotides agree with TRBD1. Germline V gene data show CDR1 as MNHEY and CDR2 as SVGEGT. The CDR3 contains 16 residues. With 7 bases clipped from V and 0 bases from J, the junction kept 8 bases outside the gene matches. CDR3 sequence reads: CASTDRTAANTGELFF. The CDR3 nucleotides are TGTGCCAGCACGGACAGGACCGCGGCGAACACCGGGGAGCTGTTTTTT.

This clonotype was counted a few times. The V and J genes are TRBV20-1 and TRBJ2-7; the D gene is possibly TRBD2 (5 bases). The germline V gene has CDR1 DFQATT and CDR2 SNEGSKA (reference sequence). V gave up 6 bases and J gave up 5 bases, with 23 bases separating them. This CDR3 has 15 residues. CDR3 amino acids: CSASDVGRSTNEQYF. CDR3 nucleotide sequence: TGCAGTGCCTCCGACGTGGGGAGATCAACGAACGAGCAGTACTTC.

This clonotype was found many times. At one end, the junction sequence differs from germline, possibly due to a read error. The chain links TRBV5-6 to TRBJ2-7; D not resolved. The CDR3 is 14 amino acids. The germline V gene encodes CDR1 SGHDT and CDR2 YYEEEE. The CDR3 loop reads CASSPTGGNYEQYF. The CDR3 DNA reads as TGCGCCAGCAGCCCAACCGGCGGCAACTACGAGCAGTACTTC.

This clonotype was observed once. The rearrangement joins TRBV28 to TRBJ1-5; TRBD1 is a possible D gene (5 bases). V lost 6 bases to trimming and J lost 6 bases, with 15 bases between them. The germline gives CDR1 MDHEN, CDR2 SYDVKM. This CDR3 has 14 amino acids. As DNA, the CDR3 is TGTGCCAGCAGCTCGGGGGGTGATCTTCAGCCCCAGCATTTT. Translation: CASSSGGDLQPQHF. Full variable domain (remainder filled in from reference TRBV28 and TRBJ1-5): DVKVTQSSRYLVKRTGEKVFLECVQDMDHENMFWYRQDPGLGLRLIYFSYDVKMKEKGDIPEGYSVSREKKERFSLILESASTNQTSMYLCASSSGGDLQPQHFGDGTRLSIL.

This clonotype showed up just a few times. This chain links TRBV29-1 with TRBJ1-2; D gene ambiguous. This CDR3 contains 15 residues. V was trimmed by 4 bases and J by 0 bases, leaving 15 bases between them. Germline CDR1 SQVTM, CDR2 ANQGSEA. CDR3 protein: CSVVLGGSANYGYTF. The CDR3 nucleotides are TGCAGCGTTGTTTTGGGCGGATCGGCTAACTATGGCTACACCTTC.

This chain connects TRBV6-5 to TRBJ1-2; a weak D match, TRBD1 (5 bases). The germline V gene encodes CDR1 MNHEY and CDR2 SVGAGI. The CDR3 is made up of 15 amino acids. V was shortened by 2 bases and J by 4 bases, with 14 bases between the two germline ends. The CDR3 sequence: CASSYVGRQGYGYTF. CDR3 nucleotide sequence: TGTGCCAGCAGTTACGTGGGACGGCAGGGCTATGGCTACACCTTC.

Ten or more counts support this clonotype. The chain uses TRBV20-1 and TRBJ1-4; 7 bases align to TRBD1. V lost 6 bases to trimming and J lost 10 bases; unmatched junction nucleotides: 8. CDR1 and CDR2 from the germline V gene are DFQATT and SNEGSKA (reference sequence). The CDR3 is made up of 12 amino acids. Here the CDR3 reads CSASPRQGKLFF. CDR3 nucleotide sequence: TGCAGTGCCTCCCCTAGACAGGGAAAACTGTTTTTT.

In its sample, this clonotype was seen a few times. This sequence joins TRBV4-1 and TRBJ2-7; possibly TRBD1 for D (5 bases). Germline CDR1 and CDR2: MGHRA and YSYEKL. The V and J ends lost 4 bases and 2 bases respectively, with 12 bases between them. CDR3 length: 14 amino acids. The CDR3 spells CASSPSDRAYEQYF. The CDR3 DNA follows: TGCGCCAGCAGCCCTTCAGACAGAGCCTACGAGCAGTACTTC.

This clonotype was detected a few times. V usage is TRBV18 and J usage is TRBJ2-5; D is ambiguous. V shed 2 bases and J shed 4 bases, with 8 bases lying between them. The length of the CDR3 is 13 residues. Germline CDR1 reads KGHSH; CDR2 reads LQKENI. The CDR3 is CASSPGHIETQYF. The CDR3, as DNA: TGTGCCAGCTCACCAGGGCACATAGAGACCCAGTACTTC. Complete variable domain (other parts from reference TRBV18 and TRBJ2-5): NAGVMQNPRHLVRRRGQEARLRCSPMKGHSHVYWYRQLPEEGLKFMVYLQKENIIDESGMPKERFSAEFPKEGPSILRIQQVVRGDSAAYFCASSPGHIETQYFGPGTRLLVL.